This T cell receptor (beta chain) was found in a study of T-cell reconstitution after alpha-beta-depleted transplantation in children. Study-level points and caveats: About two months after transplant, alpha-beta T cells reportedly came from several hundred expanded graft clones. It was newly produced T cells that mostly accounted for T-cell counts and diversity one year after transplant. Surviving recipient T cells and thymic progenitors produced the high day-60 TCRbeta diversity seen in some patients.

Turning to this clonotype: What it binds is unknown.

Between the trimmed V and J ends, which lost 5 bases and 6 bases, there was a span of 15 bases. CDR3 length: 14 residues. Germline CDR1 is SEHNR and CDR2 is FQNEAQ (reference sequence). Using unique molecular identifiers, the investigators prepared the TCRbeta library. TCRdb re-analysed the PCR reads in MiXCR, keeping a single row per CDR3 protein. The repertoire holds about 900,000 distinct CDR3 sequences, 25% to 35% seen once, with roughly 27% in the top ten. This sequence joins TRBV7-9 and TRBJ2-3; TRBD2 is a possible D gene (5 bases). This clonotype originated in a boy under three years old who had a stem cell transplant for SCID, so the T cells may come from the graft donor. Specimen: PBMCs, mostly from graft donor cells, collected 360 days after TCRalphabeta/CD19-depleted stem cell transplant. The CDR3, as DNA: TGTGCCAGCAGCCCCGGGATCTTCGCCGATACGCAGTATTTT. It yields the protein CASSPGIFADTQYF.